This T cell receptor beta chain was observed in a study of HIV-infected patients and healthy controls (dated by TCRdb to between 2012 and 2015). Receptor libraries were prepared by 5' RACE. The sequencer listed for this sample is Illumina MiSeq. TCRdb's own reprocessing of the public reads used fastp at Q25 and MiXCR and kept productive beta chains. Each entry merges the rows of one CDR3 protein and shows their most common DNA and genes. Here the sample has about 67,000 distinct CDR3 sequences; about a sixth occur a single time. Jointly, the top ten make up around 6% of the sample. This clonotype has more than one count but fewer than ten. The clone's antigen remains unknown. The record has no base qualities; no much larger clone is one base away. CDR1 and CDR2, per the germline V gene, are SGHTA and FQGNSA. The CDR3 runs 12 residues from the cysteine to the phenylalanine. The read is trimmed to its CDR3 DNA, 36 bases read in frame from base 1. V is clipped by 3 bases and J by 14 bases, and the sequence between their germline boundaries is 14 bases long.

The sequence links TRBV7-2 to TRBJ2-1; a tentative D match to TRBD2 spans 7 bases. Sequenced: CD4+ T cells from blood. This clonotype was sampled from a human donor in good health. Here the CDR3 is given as CASSFLSGGKFF. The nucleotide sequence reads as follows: TGTGCCAGCAGCTTTTTATCGGGGGGCAAGTTCTTC.